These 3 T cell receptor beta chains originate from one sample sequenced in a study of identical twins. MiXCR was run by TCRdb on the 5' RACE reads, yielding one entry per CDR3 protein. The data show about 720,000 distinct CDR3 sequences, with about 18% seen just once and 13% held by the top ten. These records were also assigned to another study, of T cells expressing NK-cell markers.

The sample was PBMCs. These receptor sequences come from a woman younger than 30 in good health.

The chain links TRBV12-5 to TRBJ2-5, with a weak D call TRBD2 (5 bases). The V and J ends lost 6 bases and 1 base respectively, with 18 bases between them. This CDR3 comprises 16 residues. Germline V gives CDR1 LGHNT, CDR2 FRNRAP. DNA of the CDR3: TGTGCTAGTGGCAGCCGGACGGGATTCATCCAAGAGACCCAGTACTTC. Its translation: CASGSRTGFIQETQYF.

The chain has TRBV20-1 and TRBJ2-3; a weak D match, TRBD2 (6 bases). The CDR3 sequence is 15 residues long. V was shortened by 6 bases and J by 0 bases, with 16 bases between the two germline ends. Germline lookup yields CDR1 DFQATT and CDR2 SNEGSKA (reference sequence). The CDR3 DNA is TGCAGTGCCCTTAATAGCGGTAGAAGCACAGATACGCAGTATTTT. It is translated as CSALNSGRSTDTQYF.

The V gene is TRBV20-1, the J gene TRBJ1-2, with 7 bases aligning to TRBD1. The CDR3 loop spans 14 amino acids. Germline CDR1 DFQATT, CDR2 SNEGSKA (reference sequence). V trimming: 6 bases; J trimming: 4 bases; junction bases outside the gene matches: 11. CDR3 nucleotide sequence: TGCAGTGCCCGAGGGGGCAGACGCGGCTATGGCTACACCTTC. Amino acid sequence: CSARGGRRGYGYTF.